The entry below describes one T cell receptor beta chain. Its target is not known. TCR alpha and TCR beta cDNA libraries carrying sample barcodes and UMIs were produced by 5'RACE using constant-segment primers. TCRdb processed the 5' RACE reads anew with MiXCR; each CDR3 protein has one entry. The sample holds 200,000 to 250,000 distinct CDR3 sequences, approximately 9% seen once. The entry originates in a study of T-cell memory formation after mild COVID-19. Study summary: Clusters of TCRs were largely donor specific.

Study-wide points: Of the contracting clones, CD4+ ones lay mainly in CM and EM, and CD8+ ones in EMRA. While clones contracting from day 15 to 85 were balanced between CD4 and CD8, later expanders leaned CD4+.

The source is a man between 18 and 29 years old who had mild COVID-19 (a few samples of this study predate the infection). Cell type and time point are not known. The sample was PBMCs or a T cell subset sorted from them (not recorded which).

The CDR3 DNA reads as TGCAGTGCTAGAGAGACAGGGTTGGTAGGGCACTTT. The encoded protein is CSARETGLVGHF. J is TRBJ1-6 and V is TRBV20-1; TRBD1 aligns across 7 bases. The germline V gene encodes CDR1 DFQATT and CDR2 SNEGSKA (reference sequence). The CDR3 is 12 residues long. V lost 0 bases and J lost 19; bases outside the gene matches: 9.